This T cell receptor beta chain came from a study of blood T cell repertoires in COVID-19. Measured with immunoSEQ multiplex PCR; TCRdb has only the in-frame clones, and not every one. The sample carries 250,000 to 350,000 clones, roughly 86% recorded once. It was within 2 weeks before study entry that exposed participants met a COVID-19 case. Germline CDR1 reads LGHNA; CDR2 reads YNFKEQ. There are 15 residues in the CDR3. V lost 4 bases, J lost 1 base, and 12 bases lay in between. The sample was PBMCs or T cells enriched from blood (not recorded which). The rearrangement links TRBV4-2 to TRBJ2-3; TRBD2 is a possible D gene (7 bases). This TCR derives from a woman aged 50 to 60 who had been exposed to COVID-19. In DNA, the CDR3 is TGTGCCAGCAGCCCACGGGGGGCCCGCACAGATACGCAGTATTTT. It is translated as CASSPRGARTDTQYF.